The present TCR beta chain was sequenced within a study of radiation and T cells in renal cell carcinoma. Overall study findings and caveats: Top tumor clonotypes rose in blood 2 weeks post-radiation, then contracted. Pretreatment tumor biopsies were lacking, so baseline clonotypes are unknown.

TCRdb's copy holds only in-frame clones and misses some; the assay was immunoSEQ multiplex PCR. The table shows around 170,000 clones, with roughly 90% occurring only once. Time point: blood 4 weeks post-SBRT, at nephrectomy. Treatment specified: 15 Gy SBRT to primary tumor, nephrectomy 4 weeks later. Nephrectomy followed 15 Gy stereotactic body radiation by 4 weeks. Blood was sampled at baseline, 2 weeks and 4 weeks after SBRT. As for this clone: What it recognizes is unknown.

CDR3 size: 15 residues. This clonotype was obtained from a woman between 45 and 60 years old with renal cell carcinoma. V gene TRBV21-1 combines with J gene TRBJ2-7; the table calls TRBD1, which could not be checked here. TRBV21-1 is labeled a pseudogene. Material: blood, obtained from a patient whose treatment included radiotherapy and nephrectomy. CDR3 bases: TGTGCCAGCGGTCAAACACAGGGGGTAGCATACGAGCAGTACTTC. This codes for CASGQTQGVAYEQYF.